These 26 T cell receptor beta chains were sequenced from one sample in a study of shared clonotypes between healthy human individuals. Method: immunoSEQ multiplex PCR; TCRdb's copy keeps in-frame clones and lacks some. Among around 2.3 million clones listed, 90% to 96% were seen once. Sequenced input: naive CD4+ T cells sorted from blood. Subset here: CD45RA+ positively selected. Receptors were obtained from a man younger than 35 in good health.

This clone showed up just once. The chain links TRBV5-6 to TRBJ2-7, with D possibly matching TRBD2 (5 bases). Germline values: CDR1 SGHDT, CDR2 YYEEEE. The V end lost 4 bases, the J end lost 0 bases, and 14 bases lay between the germline ends. There are 15 residues in the CDR3. DNA of the CDR3: TGTGCCAGCAGCCCCCGGACTTTCCTCTCCTACGAGCAGTACTTC. As protein: CASSPRTFLSYEQYF. Complete variable domain (other parts from reference TRBV5-6 and TRBJ2-7): DAGVTQSPTHLIKTRGQQVTLRCSPKSGHDTVSWYQQALGQGPQFIFQYYEEEERQRGNFPDRFSGHQFPNYSSELNVNALLLGDSALYLCASSPRTFLSYEQYFGPGTRLTVT.

The rearrangement links TRBV2 to TRBJ2-6; no firm D call. The CDR3 extends over 17 amino acids. Between the trimmed V and J ends, which lost 10 bases and 0 bases, there was a span of 19 bases. Germline CDR1 SNHLY, CDR2 FYNNEI. CDR3 in amino acids: CAIRVRLLNSGANVLTF. The CDR3 DNA is TGTGCCATTCGGGTCCGGCTGTTGAACTCTGGGGCCAACGTCCTGACTTTC.

V and J are TRBV6-1 and TRBJ1-2; 10 bases are a match to TRBD1. V dropped 6 bases and J dropped 3; count of bases not matched to a gene: 4. The CDR3 runs to 14 residues. In germline, CDR1 is MNHNS, CDR2 SASEGT. CDR3 nucleotides: TGTGCCAGCAGCCGGGACAGGGGCGACTATGGCTACACCTTC. This gives the protein CASSRDRGDYGYTF.

This chain joins TRBV27 and TRBJ2-7; D is unresolved. Germline V gives CDR1 MNHEY, CDR2 SMNVEV (reference sequence). The CDR3 runs 14 residues. The V and J ends lost 5 bases and 2 bases respectively, with 13 bases between them. This chain's CDR3 is CASSPRHPAYEQYF. The CDR3, as DNA: TGTGCCAGCAGTCCGCGACACCCTGCCTACGAGCAGTACTTC.

Notes on this clone: This specimen includes other DNA sequences encoding the same CDR3. The CDR3 region is CASSQTGNTEAFF. DNA of the CDR3: TGTGCCAGCTCACAGACAGGGAACACTGAAGCTTTCTTT. V usage is TRBV18 and J usage is TRBJ1-1; D may be TRBD1 (6 bases). The germline V gene has CDR1 KGHSH and CDR2 LQKENI. The CDR3 extends over 13 amino acids. V was pared by 4 bases and J by 1 base, with 7 bases between.

V usage is TRBV11-3 and J usage is TRBJ2-7; 8 nucleotides line up with TRBD1. Germline V CDR1 and CDR2: SGHNT, YENEEA. This CDR3 has 18 amino acids. J lost 1 base, V lost 8 bases, and 19 bases had no gene match. CDR3 residues: CASYKSTRQGQPSYEQYF. For the CDR3, the DNA is TGTGCCAGCTACAAGAGCACACGACAGGGGCAACCTTCCTACGAGCAGTACTTC.

The rearrangement links TRBV6-6 to TRBJ2-7; D is ambiguous. From germline, CDR1 is MNHNY and CDR2 SVGAGI (reference sequence). The germline V and J ends were trimmed by 3 bases and 4 bases, with 13 bases remaining between them. CDR3 length equals 14 residues. The CDR3 loop is CASSYEQPPYEQYF. In DNA form, the CDR3 reads TGTGCCAGCAGTTATGAACAGCCCCCTTACGAGCAGTACTTC.

The chain carries TRBV18 and TRBJ1-2; 7 positions agree with TRBD1. Looked up from germline, CDR1 is KGHSH and CDR2 is LQKENI. V dropped 4 bases and J dropped 6; count of bases not matched to a gene: 14. The CDR3 length is 16 residues. CDR3 sequence reads: CASSQNTGARDDGYTF. The DNA of the CDR3 is TGTGCCAGCTCACAAAACACAGGGGCCCGGGACGATGGCTACACCTTC.

In this sample, this clone turned up once. This rearrangement joins TRBV5-1 to TRBJ2-1; D is perhaps TRBD1 or TRBD2 (5 bases each). The CDR3 covers 16 residues. From germline, CDR1 is SGHRS and CDR2 YFSETQ. Deletions cut 0 bases from V and 6 bases from J, with 16 bases between. The CDR3 loop reads CASSLGQRTLGNEQFF. The DNA of the CDR3 is TGCGCCAGCAGCTTGGGACAGCGGACCTTGGGCAATGAGCAGTTCTTC.

The V call is TRBV6-1, the J call TRBJ2-1; TRBD1 aligns across 8 bases. CDR1 is MNHNS, CDR2 SASEGT, per germline. CDR3 length equals 14 residues. V lost 6 bases and J lost 8; bases outside the gene matches: 9. CDR3: CASSRIQGVYEQFF. As DNA, the CDR3 is TGTGCCAGCAGCCGAATACAGGGGGTCTATGAGCAGTTCTTC.

This sequence joins TRBV7-6 and TRBJ2-1; D is unclear. Germline CDR1 reads SGHVS; CDR2 reads FNYEAQ. The CDR3 is 14 amino acids. Between the trimmed V and J ends, which lost 4 bases and 7 bases, there was a span of 14 bases. The CDR3 coding sequence is TGTGCCAGCAGCTCTTGGAGTATAACGAATGAGCAGTTCTTC. Translating it yields CASSSWSITNEQFF. Full variable domain (remainder filled in from reference TRBV7-6 and TRBJ2-1): GAGVSQSPRYKVTKRGQDVALRCDPISGHVSLYWYRQALGQGPEFLTYFNYEAQQDKSGLPNDRFSAERPEGSISTLTIQRTEQRDSAMYRCASSSWSITNEQFFGPGTRLTVL.

Note on this clone: Other DNA sequences in the sample encode the same CDR3. The chain carries TRBV30 and TRBJ1-6; D is perhaps TRBD1 (5 bases). V lost 4 bases, J lost 5 bases, and 6 bases lay in between. This CDR3 region has 12 residues. CDR1 is GTSNPN and CDR2 is SVGIG in the germline V gene (reference sequence). This CDR3 reads CAWTRDNSPLHF. In DNA, the CDR3 is TGTGCCTGGACCAGGGATAATTCACCCCTCCACTTT.

CDR3: CASRGPGVQETQYF. As DNA, the CDR3 is TGCGCCAGCAGGGGACCCGGGGTGCAAGAGACCCAGTACTTC. J is TRBJ2-5 and V is TRBV5-1; TRBD1 or TRBD2 may be the D gene (5 bases each). V shed 5 bases and J shed 2 bases, with 13 bases lying between them. This CDR3 region has 14 residues. Germline values: CDR1 SGHRS, CDR2 YFSETQ.

The rearrangement uses TRBV7-9 and TRBJ1-4; 9 positions agree with TRBD1. Germline V lookup: CDR1 SEHNR, CDR2 FQNEAQ (reference sequence). The V segment lost 7 bases and the J segment 7 bases; nucleotides outside the gene matches: 7. This CDR3 region has 14 residues. CDR3 protein: CASTRTGVLEKLFF. The CDR3 DNA follows: TGTGCCAGCACCCGGACAGGGGTTCTTGAAAAACTGTTTTTT. The whole variable domain, filled in from reference TRBV7-9 and TRBJ1-4, reads DTGVSQNPRHKITKRGQNVTFRCDPISEHNRLYWYRQTLGQGPEFLTYFQNEAQLEKSRLLSDRFSAERPKGSFSTLEIQRTEQGDSAMYLCASTRTGVLEKLFFGSGTQLSVL.

The rearrangement joins TRBV25-1 to TRBJ2-1, with TRBD2 as a possible D gene (5 bases). The CDR3 sequence is 15 residues long. V was pared by 5 bases and J by 3 bases, with 14 bases between. CDR1 is MGHDK and CDR2 is SYGVNS in the germline V gene. CDR3 bases: TGTGCCAGCAGTCCTACCAAGGGAGTCTACAATGAGCAGTTCTTC. This gives the protein CASSPTKGVYNEQFF.

This clone was seen a handful of times. The identical CDR3 is also encoded by other nucleotide sequences in the sample. The CDR3 DNA reads as TGTGCCAGCAGCACGAACACCGGGGAGCTGTTTTTT. This translates into CASSTNTGELFF. The chain combines TRBV11-3 with TRBJ2-2; D uncertain. The CDR3 extends over 12 amino acids. V dropped 5 bases and J dropped 0 bases, with 1 base sitting between them. CDR1 and CDR2 (germline): SGHNT, YENEEA.

The CDR3 DNA reads TGTGCCAGCAACCCCGGGGGGTTGTCTAACTATGGCTACACCTTC. Protein product: CASNPGGLSNYGYTF. V and J are TRBV28 and TRBJ1-2, with D possibly being TRBD1 (5 bases). In germline, CDR1 is MDHEN, CDR2 SYDVKM. This CDR3 comprises 15 residues. Trimming shortened V by 7 bases and J by 0 bases, and 15 bases separated the two germline ends.

CDR3 protein: CASISWGNSYEQYF. The CDR3 DNA reads as TGTGCCAGCATCTCTTGGGGGAACTCCTACGAGCAGTACTTC. The chain recombines TRBV6-6 with TRBJ2-7; D might be TRBD1 or TRBD2, each matching 5 bases. Per germline, CDR1 MNHNY and CDR2 SVGAGI (reference sequence). The CDR3 extends over 14 amino acids. Trimming cost V 7 bases and J 0 bases, with 13 bases left between them.

Concerning this clone itself: At one end, the junction sequence differs from germline, possibly due to a read error. The CDR3 sequence is CASSPRFNPNAGELFF. CDR3 bases: TGTGCCAGCTCACCACGGTTCAACCCGAACGCCGGGGAGCTGTTTTTT. The chain couples TRBV18 to TRBJ2-2, with no clear D. CDR1 is KGHSH and CDR2 is LQKENI in the germline V gene. CDR3 length equals 16 residues.

The CDR3 sequence: CASRSPGGTEAFF. The CDR3 DNA sequence: TGTGCCAGCAGATCCCCCGGGGGCACTGAAGCTTTCTTT. V is TRBV5-4 and J is TRBJ1-1, with D perhaps matching TRBD1 (5 bases). Germline CDR1 and CDR2: SGHNT and YYREEE (reference sequence). V lost 5 bases, J lost 4 bases, and 12 bases lay in between. The CDR3 runs 13 residues.

The chain employs TRBV10-1 and TRBJ2-2, with 13 bases matching TRBD2. CDR1 and CDR2 from the germline V gene are WNHNN and SYGVQD (reference sequence). V was clipped by 4 bases and J by 3 bases; unmatched bases: 5. The CDR3 covers 17 residues. The DNA of the CDR3 is TGCGCCAGCAGTGGAGGACTAGCGGGAGTCTACACCGGGGAGCTGTTTTTT. Translating it yields CASSGGLAGVYTGELFF.

The chain employs TRBV7-9 and TRBJ2-3, with D perhaps TRBD1 or TRBD2 (6 bases each). The CDR3 runs 15 residues. The germline V gene encodes CDR1 SEHNR and CDR2 FQNEAQ (reference sequence). V was pared by 4 bases and J by 4 bases, with 15 bases between. The CDR3 sequence: CASSSLAGEADTQYF. CDR3 nucleotide sequence: TGTGCCAGCAGCTCACTGGCAGGGGAGGCAGATACGCAGTATTTT.

This clone was seen once. The chain joins TRBV6-1 to TRBJ1-5; the D gene is possibly TRBD1 (5 bases). Germline V gives CDR1 MNHNS, CDR2 SASEGT. The CDR3 loop spans 17 amino acids. Trimming removed 3 bases from V and 4 bases from J, with 19 bases in between. This CDR3 is CASSDAAGMNFNQPQHF. The CDR3 DNA is TGTGCCAGCAGTGATGCTGCAGGGATGAACTTTAATCAGCCCCAGCATTTT.

The chain carries TRBV2 and TRBJ2-3; D gene uncertain. Trimming removed 11 bases from V and 6 bases from J, with 6 bases in between. Germline V lookup: CDR1 SNHLY, CDR2 FYNNEI. This CDR3 contains 9 residues. CDR3 loop: CASGDTQYF. As DNA, the CDR3 is TGTGCCTCCGGGGATACGCAGTATTTT.

The chain has TRBV11-2 and TRBJ2-5; D is possibly TRBD1 (6 bases). Germline V CDR1 and CDR2: SGHAT, FQNNGV. V lost 3 bases and J lost 2, with 13 bases in between. This CDR3 region has 15 residues. CDR3 in amino acids: CASSFAGARQETQYF. CDR3 sequence (DNA): TGTGCCAGCAGCTTTGCAGGGGCGAGGCAAGAGACCCAGTACTTC.

The chain couples TRBV27 to TRBJ1-6; the D is unclear. The V and J ends lost 8 bases and 0 bases respectively, with 11 bases between them. Per the germline V gene, CDR1 is MNHEY and CDR2 is SMNVEV (reference sequence). The CDR3 length is 15 residues. The CDR3 here is CASLGIGSYNSPLHF. In DNA form, the CDR3 reads TGTGCCAGCCTTGGGATAGGCTCCTATAATTCACCCCTCCACTTT.